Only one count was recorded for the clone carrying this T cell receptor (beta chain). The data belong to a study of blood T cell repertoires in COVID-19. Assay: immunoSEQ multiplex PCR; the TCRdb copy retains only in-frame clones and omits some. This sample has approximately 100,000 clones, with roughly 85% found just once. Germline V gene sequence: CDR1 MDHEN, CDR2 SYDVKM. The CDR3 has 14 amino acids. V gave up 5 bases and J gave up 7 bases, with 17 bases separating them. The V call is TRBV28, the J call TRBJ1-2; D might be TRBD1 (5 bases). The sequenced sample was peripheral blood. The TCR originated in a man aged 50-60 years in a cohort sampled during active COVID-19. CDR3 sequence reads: CASSSQGGIPGYTF. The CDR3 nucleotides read TGTGCCAGCAGTAGTCAGGGAGGTATCCCTGGCTACACCTTC.